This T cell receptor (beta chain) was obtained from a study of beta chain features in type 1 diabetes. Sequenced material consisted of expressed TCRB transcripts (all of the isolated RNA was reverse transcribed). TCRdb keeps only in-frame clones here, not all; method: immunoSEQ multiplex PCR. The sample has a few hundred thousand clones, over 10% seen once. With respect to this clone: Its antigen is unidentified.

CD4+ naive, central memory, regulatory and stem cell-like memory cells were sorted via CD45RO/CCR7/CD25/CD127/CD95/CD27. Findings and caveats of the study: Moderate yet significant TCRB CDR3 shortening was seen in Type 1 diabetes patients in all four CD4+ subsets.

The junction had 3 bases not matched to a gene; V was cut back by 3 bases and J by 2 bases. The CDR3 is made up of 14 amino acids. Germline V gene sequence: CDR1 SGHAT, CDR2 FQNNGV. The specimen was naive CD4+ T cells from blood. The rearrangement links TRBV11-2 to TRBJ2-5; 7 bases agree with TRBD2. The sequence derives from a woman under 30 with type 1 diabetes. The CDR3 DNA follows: TGTGCCAGCAGCTTTACGGGAGGACAAGAGACCCAGTACTTC. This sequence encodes CASSFTGGQETQYF.